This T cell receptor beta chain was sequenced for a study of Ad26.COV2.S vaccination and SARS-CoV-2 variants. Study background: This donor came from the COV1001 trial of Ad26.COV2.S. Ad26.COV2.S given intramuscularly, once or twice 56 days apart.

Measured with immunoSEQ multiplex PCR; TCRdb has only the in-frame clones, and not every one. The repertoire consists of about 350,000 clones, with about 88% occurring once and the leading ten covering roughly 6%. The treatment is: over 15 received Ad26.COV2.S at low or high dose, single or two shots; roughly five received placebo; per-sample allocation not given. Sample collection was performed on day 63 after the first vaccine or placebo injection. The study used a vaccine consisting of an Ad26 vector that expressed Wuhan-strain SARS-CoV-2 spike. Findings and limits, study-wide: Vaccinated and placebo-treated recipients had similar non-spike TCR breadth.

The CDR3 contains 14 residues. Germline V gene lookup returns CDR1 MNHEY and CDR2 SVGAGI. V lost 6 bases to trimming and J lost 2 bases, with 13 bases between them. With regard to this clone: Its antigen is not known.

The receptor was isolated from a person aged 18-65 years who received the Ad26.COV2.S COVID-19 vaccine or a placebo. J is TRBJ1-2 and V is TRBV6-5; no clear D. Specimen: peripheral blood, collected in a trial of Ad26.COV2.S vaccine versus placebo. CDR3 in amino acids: CASRPDAGNYGYTF. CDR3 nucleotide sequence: TGTGCCAGCAGACCAGACGCGGGAAACTATGGCTACACCTTC.